What follows are 23 T cell receptor beta chains derived from one specimen sequenced in a study of blood T cell repertoires in COVID-19. TCRdb's table, derived via immunoSEQ multiplex PCR, lists solely in-frame clones and lacks some. The table includes around 300,000 clones, about 87% detected once. Sequenced sample: PBMCs or T cells enriched from blood (not recorded which). The receptor set was obtained from a woman aged 50 to 65 who had recovered from COVID-19.

The J gene is TRBJ1-6, the V gene TRBV6-6; possible D gene TRBD1, 5 bases. Germline CDR1 and CDR2: MNHNY and SVGAGI (reference sequence). Trimming left V 7 bases short and J 7 bases short, with 14 bases between. The CDR3 has 14 residues. The CDR3 region is CASKWGNQNSPLHF. CDR3 nucleotides: TGTGCCAGCAAATGGGGCAATCAAAATTCACCCCTCCACTTT.

The chain links TRBV5-4 to TRBJ1-2; 8 bases fit TRBD1. The CDR3 has 13 residues. Germline CDR1 is SGHNT and CDR2 is YYREEE (reference sequence). Germline trimming cut 4 bases from V and 5 bases from J; bases unmatched to any gene: 4. CDR3 amino acids: CASSPGQEYGYTF. In nucleotides, the CDR3 is TGTGCCAGCAGCCCGGGACAGGAGTATGGCTACACCTTC.

This clone appeared once. This rearrangement joins TRBV5-1 to TRBJ2-3; 7 nucleotides match TRBD2. CDR1 is SGHRS and CDR2 is YFSETQ in the germline V gene. V shed 4 bases, J shed 5 bases, and the junction held 7 bases outside the gene matches. The CDR3 consists of 14 residues. CDR3 sequence: CASSPGGSQDTQYF. The CDR3 DNA is TGCGCCAGCAGCCCCGGCGGGAGCCAAGATACGCAGTATTTT.

This clone was found once. This rearrangement joins TRBV3-1 (or the pseudogene TRBV3-2) to TRBJ2-5; possibly TRBD1 for D (6 bases). Germline V gene data show CDR1 as LGHDT and CDR2 as YNNKEL (reference sequence). The CDR3 is 14 amino acids. The ends were cut back, 0 bases at V and 6 bases at J, with 11 bases in the middle. The CDR3 sequence: CASSQETGTKTQYF. CDR3 bases: TGTGCCAGCAGCCAAGAAACAGGGACAAAGACCCAGTACTTC.

The chain is built from TRBV7-9 and TRBJ2-2; possibly TRBD1 for D (5 bases). Germline V gene data show CDR1 as SEHNR and CDR2 as FQNEAQ (reference sequence). The CDR3 has 16 residues. V lost 1 base and J 7 bases, leaving 16 bases between the germline ends. This CDR3 is CASSLEEGVLSGELFF. For the CDR3, the DNA is TGTGCCAGCAGCTTAGAAGAAGGGGTCTTGAGCGGGGAGCTGTTTTTT. The full variable domain, its missing parts supplied by reference TRBV7-9 and TRBJ2-2, is DTGVSQNPRHKITKRGQNVTFRCDPISEHNRLYWYRQTLGQGPEFLTYFQNEAQLEKSRLLSDRFSAERPKGSFSTLEIQRTEQGDSAMYLCASSLEEGVLSGELFFGEGSRLTVL.

The rearrangement joins TRBV28 to TRBJ2-5; 10 nucleotides line up with TRBD1. From germline, CDR1 is MDHEN and CDR2 SYDVKM. The length of the CDR3 is 16 residues. Germline trimming cut 3 bases from V and 4 bases from J; bases unmatched to any gene: 8. CDR3 sequence reads: CASSLGRQGARETQYF. CDR3 DNA: TGTGCCAGCAGTTTGGGTCGACAGGGGGCGAGAGAGACCCAGTACTTC. Using reference TRBV28 and TRBJ2-5 for the parts outside the CDR3, the full variable domain is DVKVTQSSRYLVKRTGEKVFLECVQDMDHENMFWYRQDPGLGLRLIYFSYDVKMKEKGDIPEGYSVSREKKERFSLILESASTNQTSMYLCASSLGRQGARETQYFGPGTRLLVL.

This rearrangement joins TRBV5-1 to TRBJ1-5; maybe TRBD1 (5 bases). This CDR3 has 15 residues. The germline CDR1 and CDR2 sequences are SGHRS and YFSETQ. Trimming removed 7 bases from V and 0 bases from J, with 14 bases in between. CDR3 DNA: TGCGCCAGCCGCCAGGACAACTATAGCAATCAGCCCCAGCATTTT. Amino acid sequence: CASRQDNYSNQPQHF.

V and J are TRBV19 and TRBJ1-5; no clear D. Trimming left V 4 bases short and J 2 bases short, with 12 bases between. This CDR3 is 15 amino acids long. CDR1 and CDR2 (germline): LNHDA, SQIVND (reference sequence). CDR3 in DNA: TGTGCCAGTAGTAGAGGATCTGTGGGCAATCAGCCCCAGCATTTT. It is translated as CASSRGSVGNQPQHF. The variable domain in full, with the rest retrieved from reference TRBV19 and TRBJ1-5, is DGGITQSPKYLFRKEGQNVTLSCEQNLNHDAMYWYRQDPGQGLRLIYYSQIVNDFQKGDIAEGYSVSREKKESFPLTVTSAQKNPTAFYLCASSRGSVGNQPQHFGDGTRLSIL.

This chain links TRBV11-2 with TRBJ1-6; D gene unclear. CDR1 is SGHAT, CDR2 FQNNGV, per germline. With 5 bases removed from V and 6 bases from J, the gap between germline ends came to 5 bases. The CDR3 spans 12 residues. In DNA, the CDR3 is TGTGCCAGCAGCACACCTAATTCACCCCTCCACTTT. This gives the protein CASSTPNSPLHF.

The V gene is TRBV14, the J gene TRBJ2-2; 7 bases map to TRBD2. J lost 2 bases, V lost 8 bases, and 8 bases had no gene match. From germline, CDR1 is SGHDN and CDR2 FVKESK. This CDR3 is 15 amino acids long. The CDR3 protein is CASYSGTTNTGELFF. In DNA form, the CDR3 reads TGTGCCAGCTATTCCGGGACTACAAACACCGGGGAGCTGTTTTTT.

The genes are TRBV29-1 and TRBJ2-1, with 9 bases identical to TRBD1. V shed 4 bases and J 4 bases; nucleotides not matched to a gene: 8. The CDR3 loop spans 15 amino acids. Germline CDR1 and CDR2: SQVTM and ANQGSEA. DNA of the CDR3: TGCAGCGTTGGTATTGGGACAGGGATTTACAATGAGCAGTTCTTC. Translating it yields CSVGIGTGIYNEQFF.

J is TRBJ2-1 and V is TRBV28; TRBD2 matches at 7 bases. Trimming took 5 bases from V and 7 from J; bases not matched to a gene: 5. The CDR3 is 13 residues long. Germline CDR1 reads MDHEN; CDR2 reads SYDVKM. As DNA, the CDR3 is TGTGCCAGCAGTCAGGGAGGGGAAAATGAGCAGTTCTTC. Translation gives CASSQGGENEQFF.

The chain is built from TRBV7-2 and TRBJ1-1, with D unresolved. The CDR3 extends over 14 amino acids. Germline V lookup: CDR1 SGHTA, CDR2 FQGNSA. Trimming removed 6 bases from V and 1 base from J, with 12 bases in between. The CDR3 DNA is TGTGCCAGCAGGATCACAGCCTCGAACACTGAAGCTTTCTTT. Translated, it gives CASRITASNTEAFF.

This clone has just a few counts. The V call is TRBV7-3, the J call TRBJ2-1, with 9 bases identical to TRBD2. Germline assignment: CDR1 SGHTA and CDR2 FQGTGA. This CDR3 contains 16 residues. V lost 3 bases and J lost 4; bases outside the gene matches: 7. The CDR3 loop is CASSFESSGKYNEQFF. CDR3 coding DNA: TGTGCCAGCAGCTTCGAGTCTAGCGGGAAATACAATGAGCAGTTCTTC. The whole variable domain, filled in from reference TRBV7-3 and TRBJ2-1, reads GAGVSQTPSNKVTEKGKYVELRCDPISGHTALYWYRQSLGQGPEFLIYFQGTGAADDSGLPNDRFFAVRPEGSVSTLKIQRTERGDSAVYLCASSFESSGKYNEQFFGPGTRLTVL.

This chain joins TRBV18 and TRBJ1-2; the D gene is possibly TRBD1 (6 bases). Trimming removed 3 bases from V and 3 bases from J, with 23 bases in between. This CDR3 has 18 residues. Germline assignment: CDR1 KGHSH and CDR2 LQKENI. The CDR3 DNA reads TGTGCCAGCTCACCCACCCGTAGACAGGATCGTACAGACTATGGCTACACCTTC. This translates into CASSPTRRQDRTDYGYTF.

This chain connects TRBV12-3 or TRBV12-4 to TRBJ1-5; D is possibly TRBD1 (6 bases). The CDR3 runs to 13 residues. Trimming pared 9 bases from V and 4 bases from J, leaving 13 bases between. The CDR3 DNA reads TGTGCCAGTCAGGGGAATGTAAATCAGCCCCAGCATTTT. This translates into CASQGNVNQPQHF.

This chain connects TRBV28 to TRBJ1-2; 7 bases fit TRBD1. J lost 3 bases, V lost 3 bases, and 7 bases had no gene match. CDR1 and CDR2 (germline): MDHEN, SYDVKM. The CDR3 contains 15 residues. The CDR3 nucleotides read TGTGCCAGCAGTTTTGTACAGGGGACCTACTATGGCTACACCTTC. Amino acid sequence: CASSFVQGTYYGYTF.

The rearrangement uses TRBV2 and TRBJ1-6; the match to TRBD1 covers 8 bases. From germline, CDR1 is SNHLY and CDR2 FYNNEI. With 7 bases clipped from V and 6 bases from J, the junction kept 5 bases outside the gene matches. This CDR3 is 14 amino acids long. The CDR3 spells CASNIDRGNSPLHF. CDR3 DNA sequence: TGTGCCAGCAACATTGACAGGGGTAATTCACCCCTCCACTTT.

The rearrangement links TRBV9 to TRBJ1-5, with a weak D call TRBD1 (6 bases). This CDR3 comprises 13 residues. V was clipped by 0 bases and J by 11 bases, with 12 bases between them. The germline V gene encodes CDR1 SGDLS and CDR2 YYNGEE. The CDR3 DNA reads as TGTGCCAGCAGCGTAGAGGGGGGGATGACCCAGCATTTT. Amino acids: CASSVEGGMTQHF.

The rearrangement uses TRBV5-4 and TRBJ2-3; 7 bases line up with TRBD2. There are 16 residues in the CDR3. Looked up from germline, CDR1 is SGHNT and CDR2 is YYREEE (reference sequence). The ends lost 3 bases at V and 0 bases at J; junction bases unmatched: 7. CDR3 bases: TGTGCCAGCAGCTCGGGGACTATTTTGAGCACAGATACGCAGTATTTT. Amino acid sequence: CASSSGTILSTDTQYF. The variable domain in full, with the rest retrieved from reference TRBV5-4 and TRBJ2-3, is ETGVTQSPTHLIKTRGQQVTLRCSSQSGHNTVSWYQQALGQGPQFIFQYYREEENGRGNFPPRFSGLQFPNYSSELNVNALELDDSALYLCASSSGTILSTDTQYFGPGTRLTVL.

V usage is TRBV7-9 and J usage is TRBJ2-3; TRBD2 agrees at 7 bases. This CDR3 region has 16 residues. J gave up 3 bases and V 1 base, and 7 bases lay outside the gene matches. CDR1 is SEHNR, CDR2 FQNEAQ, per germline (reference sequence). The DNA for the CDR3 is TGTGCCAGCAGCTTAGTCGTTGCGGGAGATACAGATACGCAGTATTTT. It specifies CASSLVVAGDTDTQYF.

The sample holds a few counts of this clone. The CDR3 nucleotides are TGTGCCAGCACGGCTAGCGGGAGAGGGGGGACCGGGGAGCTGTTTTTT. It encodes CASTASGRGGTGELFF. This chain links TRBV2 with TRBJ2-2; TRBD2 matches 10 bases. CDR1 and CDR2 (germline): SNHLY, FYNNEI. CDR3 length equals 16 residues. The trim removed 7 bases at V and 5 bases at J, leaving 10 bases unmatched.

This clone was counted a few times. The rearrangement joins TRBV9 to TRBJ1-3; 9 positions agree with TRBD1. Germline CDR1 SGDLS, CDR2 YYNGEE. This CDR3 comprises 14 residues. V was pared by 8 bases and J by 4 bases, with 7 bases of the junction left unmatched. The CDR3 DNA follows: TGTGCCAGTCAGCCCGGGACAGGGGGAAACACCATATATTTT. It yields the protein CASQPGTGGNTIYF.